The 14 T cell receptor beta chains below all came from one sample that was sequenced in a study of early T cells in non-severe SARS-CoV-2 infection. From the 5' RACE reads, TCRdb called clonotypes with MiXCR, one entry per CDR3 protein. In the table there are 50,000 or so distinct CDR3 sequences, 8% to 8.5% of which are singletons. The sequenced sample was whole blood. The receptors originated from an adult who was a healthcare worker with PCR-confirmed SARS-CoV-2 infection or an uninfected control (not recorded which).

Of note for this clonotype: A much larger clone is a single base away; this may be a read error. The rearrangement joins TRBV7-2 to TRBJ2-7, with D perhaps given as TRBD1 or TRBD2 (5 bases each). The length of the CDR3 is 16 residues. Germline loops: CDR1 SGHTA, CDR2 FQGNSA. V gave up 1 base and J gave up 0 bases, with 13 bases separating them. The CDR3 DNA is TGTGCCAGCAGCTTAGATACCCTCGGGGCCTCCTACGAGCAGTACTTC. It yields the protein CASSLDTLGASYEQYF.

This clonotype was seen at least ten times. The V call is TRBV5-5, the J call TRBJ1-2, with 7 bases aligning to TRBD1. Germline lookup yields CDR1 SGHKS and CDR2 YYEKEE (reference sequence). There are 13 residues in the CDR3. The trim removed 0 bases at V and 6 bases at J, leaving 2 bases unmatched. CDR3 nucleotide sequence: TGTGCCAGCAGCTTGGTTACAGGGGATGGCTACACCTTC. It translates to CASSLVTGDGYTF.

This clonotype was seen ten or more times. The rearrangement uses TRBV7-8 and TRBJ2-3, with D maybe TRBD2 (5 bases). CDR3 length: 16 residues. With 2 bases removed from V and 1 base from J, the gap between germline ends came to 13 bases. From germline, CDR1 is SGHVS and CDR2 FQNEAQ. The CDR3 DNA follows: TGTGCCAGCAGCTTACAGAGGGCGGATGGCACAGATACGCAGTATTTT. Encoded protein: CASSLQRADGTDTQYF.

The chain carries TRBV28 and TRBJ2-5, with D hard to call. Germline V lookup: CDR1 MDHEN, CDR2 SYDVKM. The CDR3 extends over 12 amino acids. The V end was cut by 6 bases, the J end by 3 bases, with 8 bases between. CDR3 DNA: TGTGCCAGCAGGGGCCGGAAAGAGACCCAGTACTTC. Its translation is CASRGRKETQYF.

This clonotype was seen only a few times. V and J are TRBV28 and TRBJ1-2, with 7 bases fitting TRBD1. The CDR3 covers 16 residues. V shed 4 bases, J shed 8 bases, and the junction held 16 bases outside the gene matches. Germline V gene sequence: CDR1 MDHEN, CDR2 SYDVKM. CDR3 in amino acids: CASSSLDRQVLGGYTF. For the CDR3, the DNA is TGTGCCAGCAGTTCTCTGGACAGGCAGGTGCTGGGAGGCTACACCTTC.

This clonotype was counted at least ten times. The CDR3 loop is CASRLQGMLTDTQYF. The CDR3 bases are TGTGCCAGCAGATTACAGGGCATGCTGACAGATACGCAGTATTTT. V is TRBV27 and J is TRBJ2-3, with D perhaps TRBD1 (6 bases). Germline V gene data show CDR1 as MNHEY and CDR2 as SMNVEV (reference sequence). This CDR3 contains 15 residues. V gave up 6 bases and J gave up 3 bases, with 16 bases separating them.

This chain uses TRBV24-1 with TRBJ1-5; perhaps TRBD1 as D (6 bases). Trimming took 7 bases from V and 4 from J, leaving 13 bases between them. This CDR3 comprises 14 residues. Germline-derived CDR1 and CDR2 are KGHDR and SFDVKD. As DNA, the CDR3 is TGTGCCACCAGCGGTAGGGGGGGAAATCAGCCCCAGCATTTT. Translation: CATSGRGGNQPQHF.

V and J are TRBV6-2 or TRBV6-3 and TRBJ2-5, with D maybe TRBD1 (6 bases). Trimming cost V 2 bases and J 5 bases, with 9 bases left between them. There are 13 residues in the CDR3. Germline CDR1 reads MNHEY; CDR2 reads SVGEGT. The CDR3 nucleotides read TGTGCCAGCAGTTACCAGGGGTTGGAGACCCAGTACTTC. This translates into CASSYQGLETQYF.

This clonotype has a handful of counts. The chain employs TRBV7-2 and TRBJ1-2, with D tentatively TRBD1 (5 bases). Trimming stripped 1 base from V and 5 bases from J, with 14 bases between. The CDR3 contains 15 residues. CDR1 is SGHTA, CDR2 FQGNSA, per germline. The CDR3 sequence: CASSLGGQGGYGYTF. The DNA for the CDR3 is TGTGCCAGCAGCTTAGGCGGGCAGGGCGGATATGGCTACACCTTC.

The gene calls are TRBV4-1 and TRBJ2-3; D not certain. V lost 0 bases and J lost 5, with 3 bases in between. Germline-derived CDR1 and CDR2 are MGHRA and YSYEKL. The CDR3 loop spans 12 amino acids. Here the CDR3 DNA reads TGCGCCAGCAGCCAAGAAATAGATACGCAGTATTTT. Protein product: CASSQEIDTQYF.

This clonotype was detected only a few times. The rearrangement links TRBV6-5 to TRBJ2-3; D may be TRBD2 (6 bases). The ends were cut back, 5 bases at V and 2 bases at J, with 20 bases in the middle. The length of the CDR3 is 17 residues. CDR1 and CDR2 (germline): MNHEY, SVGAGI. The CDR3 spells CASSPLRVAGLTDTQYF. In DNA form, the CDR3 reads TGTGCCAGCAGTCCCCTTCGGGTTGCGGGACTCACAGATACGCAGTATTTT.

The rearrangement uses TRBV14 and TRBJ2-1, with D possibly matching TRBD2 (5 bases). The V end lost 2 bases, the J end lost 5 bases, and 16 bases lay between the germline ends. Germline lookup yields CDR1 SGHDN and CDR2 FVKESK. This CDR3 has 16 amino acids. CDR3 DNA sequence: TGTGCCAGCAGCCAATGGGAGAGGGAACCTAACAATGAGCAGTTCTTC. Its protein product is CASSQWEREPNNEQFF.

The rearrangement joins TRBV3-1 to TRBJ1-2; D ambiguous. This CDR3 is built from 13 residues. The germline V gene has CDR1 LGHDT and CDR2 YNNKEL (reference sequence). V lost 1 base and J 7 bases, leaving 10 bases between the germline ends. Here the CDR3 reads CASSQVCRSGYTF. The CDR3 bases are TGTGCCAGCAGCCAAGTCTGCAGGTCTGGCTACACCTTC. Combining the CDR3 with reference TRBV3-1 and TRBJ1-2 gives the whole variable domain DTAVSQTPKYLVTQMGNDKSIKCEQNLGHDTMYWYKQDSKKFLKIMFSYNNKELIINETVPNRFSPKSPDKAHLNLHINSLELGDSAVYFCASSQVCRSGYTFGSGTRLTVV.

There are a few counts of this clonotype. CDR3 residues: CASSLRPQREVGTGELFF. The CDR3 DNA sequence: TGCGCCAGCAGCTTACGACCCCAGCGGGAGGTCGGCACCGGGGAGCTGTTTTTT. The V call is TRBV4-1, the J call TRBJ2-2; 9 positions agree with TRBD2. V lost 5 bases and J lost 4; bases outside the gene matches: 14. The CDR3 is 18 amino acids. The germline V gene encodes CDR1 MGHRA and CDR2 YSYEKL.